This entry features one TCR beta chain sequence. This sample is drawn from a study of cytomegalovirus exposure and HLA in healthy donors. Separate from the roughly 610-subject first cohort, the approximately 120-subject validation cohort was the one that the donors belonged to. This table comes from immunoSEQ multiplex PCR, and its TCRdb copy is limited to in-frame clones, with some not included. The sample yields 150,000 to 180,000 clones, 75% to 90% seen once. Germline CDR1 and CDR2: MDHEN and SYDVKM. V lost 1 base to trimming and J lost 7 bases, with 11 bases between them. The CDR3 covers 14 residues.

The chain has TRBV28 and TRBJ2-1; the D gene is possibly TRBD2 (6 bases). Sequenced material: PBMCs. The receptor was derived from a man aged 18 to 30 in good health and CMV-seropositive. DNA of the CDR3: TGTGCCAGCAGTTTATCAGCAGGGAGGAATGAGCAGTTCTTC. Encoded protein: CASSLSAGRNEQFF.